This T cell receptor (beta chain) was sequenced during a study of CD8 T cells in ankylosing spondylitis. Study-wide points: Among TCR beta sequences, a motif of eight or nine highly homologous variants appeared characteristic of ankylosing spondylitis blood.

This clonotype was observed a handful of times. The antigen is undetermined. Libraries for TCR beta were made by quantitative 5'-RACE with molecular barcodes. TCRdb independently ran MiXCR on the 5' RACE reads; one entry per CDR3 protein. There are 750,000 to 850,000 distinct CDR3 sequences in the sample; 10% to 15% occur only once, and roughly 0.51% lies in the top ten. The germline V gene encodes CDR1 KGHDR and CDR2 SFDVKD. The CDR3 spans 15 residues. Trimming cost V 9 bases and J 4 bases; bases outside gene matches: 8. Sequences were obtained from blood, either unsorted or a sorted T cell fraction (not recorded which). The gene calls are TRBV24-1 and TRBJ2-1; TRBD2 aligns across 10 bases. The clonotype comes from a male donor with ankylosing spondylitis. The CDR3 is CATSLASGGYNEQFF. CDR3 nucleotide sequence: TGTGCCACCTCCCTGGCTAGCGGGGGATACAATGAGCAGTTCTTC.